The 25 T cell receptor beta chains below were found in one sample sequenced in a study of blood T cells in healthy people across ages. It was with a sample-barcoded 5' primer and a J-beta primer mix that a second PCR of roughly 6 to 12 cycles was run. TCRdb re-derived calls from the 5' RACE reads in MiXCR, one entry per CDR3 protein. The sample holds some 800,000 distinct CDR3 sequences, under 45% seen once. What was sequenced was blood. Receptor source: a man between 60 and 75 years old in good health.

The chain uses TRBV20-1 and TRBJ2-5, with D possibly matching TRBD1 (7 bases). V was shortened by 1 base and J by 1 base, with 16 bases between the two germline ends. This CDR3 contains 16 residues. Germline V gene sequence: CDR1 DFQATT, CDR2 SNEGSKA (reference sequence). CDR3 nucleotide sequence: TGCAGTGCTAGAGTTGAAGCAGGGGGGTTCCAAGAGACCCAGTACTTC. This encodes CSARVEAGGFQETQYF.

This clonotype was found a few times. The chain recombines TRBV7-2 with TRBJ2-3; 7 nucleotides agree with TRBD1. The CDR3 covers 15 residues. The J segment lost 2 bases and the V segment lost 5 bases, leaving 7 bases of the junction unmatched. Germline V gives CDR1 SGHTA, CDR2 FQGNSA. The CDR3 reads CASSLRQGPTDTQYF. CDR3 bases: TGTGCCAGCAGCCTGCGACAGGGTCCCACAGATACGCAGTATTTT.

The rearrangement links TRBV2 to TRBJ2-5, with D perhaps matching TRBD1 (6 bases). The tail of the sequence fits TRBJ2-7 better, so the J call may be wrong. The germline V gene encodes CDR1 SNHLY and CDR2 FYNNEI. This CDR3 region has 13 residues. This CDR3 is CASSETGRDEQYF. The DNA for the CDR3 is TGTGCCAGCAGTGAAACAGGGAGAGACGAGCAGTACTTC.

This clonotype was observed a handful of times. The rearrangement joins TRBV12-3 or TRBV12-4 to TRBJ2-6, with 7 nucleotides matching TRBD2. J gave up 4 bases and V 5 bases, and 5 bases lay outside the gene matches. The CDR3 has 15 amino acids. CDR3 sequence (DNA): TGTGCCAGCAGTCCAGAGGGAGGGGGGGCCAACGTCCTGACTTTC. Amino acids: CASSPEGGGANVLTF.

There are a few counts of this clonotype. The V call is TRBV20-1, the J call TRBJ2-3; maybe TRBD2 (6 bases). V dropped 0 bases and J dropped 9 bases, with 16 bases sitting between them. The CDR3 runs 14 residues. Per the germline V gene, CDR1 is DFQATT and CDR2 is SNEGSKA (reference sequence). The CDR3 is CSARDRIRTITQYF. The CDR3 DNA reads TGCAGTGCTAGAGATCGAATAAGGACTATCACGCAGTATTTT.

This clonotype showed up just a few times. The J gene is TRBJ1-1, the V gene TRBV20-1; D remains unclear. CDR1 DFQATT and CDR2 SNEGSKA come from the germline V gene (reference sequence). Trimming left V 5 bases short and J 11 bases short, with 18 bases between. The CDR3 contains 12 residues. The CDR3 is CSAGRIGEEAFF. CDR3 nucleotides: TGCAGTGCTGGGAGGATTGGGGAGGAGGCTTTCTTT.

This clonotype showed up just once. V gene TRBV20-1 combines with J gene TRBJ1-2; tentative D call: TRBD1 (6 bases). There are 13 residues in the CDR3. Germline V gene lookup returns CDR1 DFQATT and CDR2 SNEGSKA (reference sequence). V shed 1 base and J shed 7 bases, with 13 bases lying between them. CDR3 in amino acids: CSARVRGHGGYTF. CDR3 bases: TGCAGTGCTAGAGTAAGGGGACACGGTGGCTACACCTTC.

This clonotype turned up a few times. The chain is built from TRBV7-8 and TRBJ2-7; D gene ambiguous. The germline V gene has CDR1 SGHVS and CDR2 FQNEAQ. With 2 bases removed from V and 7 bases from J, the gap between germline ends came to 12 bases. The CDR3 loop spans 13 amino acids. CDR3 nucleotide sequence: TGTGCCAGCAGCTTAAACGTCGCGCGGGAGCAGTACTTC. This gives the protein CASSLNVAREQYF. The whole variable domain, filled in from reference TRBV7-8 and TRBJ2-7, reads GAGVSQSPRYKVAKRGQDVALRCDPISGHVSLFWYQQALGQGPEFLTYFQNEAQLDKSGLPSDRFFAERPEGSVSTLKIQRTQQEDSAVYLCASSLNVAREQYFGPGTRLTVT.

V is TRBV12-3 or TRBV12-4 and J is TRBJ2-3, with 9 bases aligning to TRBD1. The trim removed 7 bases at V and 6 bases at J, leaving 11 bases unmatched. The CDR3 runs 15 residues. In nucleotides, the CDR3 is TGTGCCAGCAAAACAACAGGGGGCGCGGGGGATACGCAGTATTTT. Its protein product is CASKTTGGAGDTQYF.

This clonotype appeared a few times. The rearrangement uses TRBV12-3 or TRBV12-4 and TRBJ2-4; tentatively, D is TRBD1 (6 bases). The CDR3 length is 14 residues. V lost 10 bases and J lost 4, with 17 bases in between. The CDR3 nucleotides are TGTGCCACCCAGCAATTTAGGGGGAAAAACATTCAGTACTTC. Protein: CATQQFRGKNIQYF.

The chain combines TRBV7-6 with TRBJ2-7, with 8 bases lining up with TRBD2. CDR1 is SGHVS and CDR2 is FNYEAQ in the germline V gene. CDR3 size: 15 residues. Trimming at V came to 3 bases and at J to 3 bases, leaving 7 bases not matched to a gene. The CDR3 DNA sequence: TGTGCCAGCAGCTTGGGGGGCGGGGGGCTCTACGAGCAGTACTTC. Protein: CASSLGGGGLYEQYF.

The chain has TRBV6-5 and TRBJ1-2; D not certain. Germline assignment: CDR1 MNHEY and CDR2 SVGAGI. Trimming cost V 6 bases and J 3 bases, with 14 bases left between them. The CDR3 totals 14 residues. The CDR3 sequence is CASSPLGEDYGYTF. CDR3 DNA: TGTGCCAGCAGCCCTCTTGGGGAAGACTATGGCTACACCTTC.

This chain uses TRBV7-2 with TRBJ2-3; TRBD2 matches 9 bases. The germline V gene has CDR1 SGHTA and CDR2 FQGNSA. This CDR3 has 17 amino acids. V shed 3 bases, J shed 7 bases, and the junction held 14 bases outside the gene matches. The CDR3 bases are TGTGCCAGCAGCTTGTCCTTTCTAGCGGGGACCTTGAATACGCAGTATTTT. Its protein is CASSLSFLAGTLNTQYF.

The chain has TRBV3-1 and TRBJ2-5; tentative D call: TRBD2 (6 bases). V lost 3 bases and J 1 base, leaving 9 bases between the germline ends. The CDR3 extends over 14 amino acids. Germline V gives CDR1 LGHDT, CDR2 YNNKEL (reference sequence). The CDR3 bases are TGTGCCAGCAGCCAGGGAGGACTCCAAGAGACCCAGTACTTC. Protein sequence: CASSQGGLQETQYF.

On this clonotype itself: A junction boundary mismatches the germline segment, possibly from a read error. The CDR3 DNA reads TGCGTCAGCAGCCCGGACAGGGAGGGGGATACGCAGTATTTT. Amino acid sequence: CVSSPDREGDTQYF. J is TRBJ2-3 and V is TRBV5-1; weak D call: TRBD1 (8 bases). The CDR3 length is 14 residues. CDR1 SGHRS and CDR2 YFSETQ come from the germline V gene.

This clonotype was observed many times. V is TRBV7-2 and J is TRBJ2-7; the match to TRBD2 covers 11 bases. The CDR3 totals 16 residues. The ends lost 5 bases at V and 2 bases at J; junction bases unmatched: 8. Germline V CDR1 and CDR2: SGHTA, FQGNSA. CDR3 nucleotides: TGTGCCAGCAGCACATTTGGGACTAGCGGCGCCTACGAGCAGTACTTC. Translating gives CASSTFGTSGAYEQYF.

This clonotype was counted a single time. In DNA, the CDR3 is TGTGCCAGCAGTGAATATCCCCTAGCGGGGGTCACAGATACGCAGTATTTT. Encoded protein: CASSEYPLAGVTDTQYF. The rearrangement uses TRBV2 and TRBJ2-3; 10 bases fit TRBD2. The CDR3 length is 17 residues. The V and J ends lost 2 bases and 2 bases, in that order; junction bases with no gene match: 7. Germline CDR1 SNHLY, CDR2 FYNNEI.

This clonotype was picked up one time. Here the CDR3 DNA reads TGTGCCATAGGGCCGGGCGGGACCAAGGGGAGCAGCGAGCAGTACTTC. It yields the protein CAIGPGGTKGSSEQYF. The chain employs TRBV10-3 and TRBJ2-4; D perhaps matches TRBD2 (6 bases). The DNA end favors TRBJ2-7, so the J call may be wrong. This CDR3 is built from 16 residues. Germline V gene lookup returns CDR1 ENHRY and CDR2 SYGVKD.

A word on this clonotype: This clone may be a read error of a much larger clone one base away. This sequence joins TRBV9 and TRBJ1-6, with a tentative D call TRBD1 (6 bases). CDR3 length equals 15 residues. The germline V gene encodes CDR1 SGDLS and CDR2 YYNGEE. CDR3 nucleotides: TGTGCCAGCAGCGTATATGGGACATTAGGTTCACCCCCCCACTTT. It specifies CASSVYGTLGSPPHF.

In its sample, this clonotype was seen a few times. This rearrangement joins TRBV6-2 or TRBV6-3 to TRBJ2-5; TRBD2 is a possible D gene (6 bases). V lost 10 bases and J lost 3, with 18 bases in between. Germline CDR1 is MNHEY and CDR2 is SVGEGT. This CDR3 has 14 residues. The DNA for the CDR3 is TGTGCCATCACGAGGGCGGGGAAAAAAGAGACCCAGTACTTC. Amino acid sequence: CAITRAGKKETQYF.

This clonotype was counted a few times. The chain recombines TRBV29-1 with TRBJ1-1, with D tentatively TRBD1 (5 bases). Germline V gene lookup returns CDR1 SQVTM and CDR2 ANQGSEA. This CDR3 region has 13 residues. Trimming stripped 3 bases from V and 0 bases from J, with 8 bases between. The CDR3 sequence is CSVEQGMNTEAFF. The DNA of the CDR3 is TGCAGCGTTGAGCAGGGTATGAACACTGAAGCTTTCTTT.

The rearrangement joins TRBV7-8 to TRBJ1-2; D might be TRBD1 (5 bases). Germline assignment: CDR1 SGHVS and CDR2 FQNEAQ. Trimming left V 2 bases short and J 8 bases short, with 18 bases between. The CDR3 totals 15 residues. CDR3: CASSLPRRGFNGYTF. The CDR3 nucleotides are TGTGCCAGCAGCTTACCCCGACGGGGGTTTAACGGCTACACCTTC.

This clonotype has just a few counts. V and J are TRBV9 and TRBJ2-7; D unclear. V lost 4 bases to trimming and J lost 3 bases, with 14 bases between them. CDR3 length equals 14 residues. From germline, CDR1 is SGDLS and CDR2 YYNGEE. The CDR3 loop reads CASSPGPENYEQYF. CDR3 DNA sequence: TGTGCCAGCAGCCCGGGCCCCGAGAACTACGAGCAGTACTTC.

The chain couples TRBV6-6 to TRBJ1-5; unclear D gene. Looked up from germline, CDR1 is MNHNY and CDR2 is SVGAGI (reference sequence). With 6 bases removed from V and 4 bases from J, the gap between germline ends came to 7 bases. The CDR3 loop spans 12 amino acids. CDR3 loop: CASRQANQPQHF. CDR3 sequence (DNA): TGTGCCAGCAGACAAGCTAATCAGCCCCAGCATTTT.

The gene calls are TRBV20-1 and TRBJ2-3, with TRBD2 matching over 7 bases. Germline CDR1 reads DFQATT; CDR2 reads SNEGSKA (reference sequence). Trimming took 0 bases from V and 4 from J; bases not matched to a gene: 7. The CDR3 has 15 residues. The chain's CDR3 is CSARDSAGAPDTQYF. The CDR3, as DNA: TGCAGTGCTAGAGATTCGGCGGGAGCCCCAGATACGCAGTATTTT.